What follows are 29 T cell receptor beta chains derived from one specimen sequenced in a study of blood T cell repertoires in COVID-19 (dated by TCRdb to between 2020 and 2021). Receptors were amplified or captured by the immunoSEQ multiplex PCR assay. Held by TCRdb, this immuneACCESS table contains in-frame sequences only and omits some clones. Under half of the omission traces to an unresolved V gene where checked; the cause of the rest is unknown. The sample table holds about 52,000 clones, of which roughly 89% were seen once. Approximately 8.1% of the sample is taken by the ten largest. The sample comprised peripheral blood. The receptors were sampled from a man at least 80 years old with active or convalescent COVID-19.

This chain joins TRBV7-9 and TRBJ2-3, with D possibly TRBD2 on 6 matching bases. The CDR3 sequence is 16 residues long. The germline V and J ends were trimmed by 0 bases and 6 bases, with 16 bases remaining between them. The germline V gene encodes CDR1 SEHNR and CDR2 FQNEAQ (reference sequence). The CDR3 sequence is CASSLALGGNIDTQYF. CDR3 bases: TGTGCCAGCAGCTTAGCGCTCGGGGGTAACATTGATACGCAGTATTTT.

This clone showed up just a few times. The gene calls are TRBV20-1 and TRBJ1-2; D is unresolved. The CDR3 extends over 10 amino acids. In germline, CDR1 is DFQATT, CDR2 SNEGSKA (reference sequence). V gave up 1 base and J gave up 8 bases, with 5 bases separating them. This chain's CDR3 is CSARVAGYTF. CDR3 nucleotide sequence: TGCAGTGCTAGAGTGGCCGGCTACACCTTC.

The chain joins TRBV30 to TRBJ2-7, with 10 bases aligning to TRBD2. This CDR3 comprises 12 residues. Germline assignment: CDR1 GTSNPN and CDR2 SVGIG (reference sequence). Losses at the gene ends were 4 bases for V and 3 bases for J; bases not matched to a gene: 0. The DNA of the CDR3 is TGTGCCTGGACTAGCGGGGGCTACGAGCAGTACTTC. Translating it yields CAWTSGGYEQYF.

This chain connects TRBV6-4 to TRBJ2-2, with 9 bases fitting TRBD1. The CDR3 runs 15 residues. CDR1 and CDR2 (germline): MRHNA, SNTAGT. The V and J ends lost 5 bases and 5 bases, in that order; junction bases with no gene match: 6. The CDR3 DNA reads as TGTGCCAGCAGTATCCAGACAGGGGGTACCGGGGAGCTGTTTTTT. The encoded protein is CASSIQTGGTGELFF.

The chain carries TRBV9 and TRBJ2-7, with D tentatively TRBD2 (7 bases). V was trimmed by 3 bases and J by 6 bases, leaving 19 bases between them. The germline gives CDR1 SGDLS, CDR2 YYNGEE. The CDR3 sequence is 15 residues long. CDR3 nucleotides: TGTGCCAGCAGCGGGCATTGGGAGGGGGTTTGCGAGCAGTACTTC. Its translation: CASSGHWEGVCEQYF.

This clone was picked up one time. The genes are TRBV27 and TRBJ2-5, with TRBD2 identical over 9 bases. CDR1 MNHEY and CDR2 SMNVEV come from the germline V gene (reference sequence). The length of the CDR3 is 17 residues. With 5 bases clipped from V and 3 bases from J, the junction kept 13 bases outside the gene matches. The CDR3 protein is CASSGLWRGGRKETQYF. The CDR3 nucleotides are TGTGCCAGCAGTGGTCTGTGGCGGGGGGGGCGGAAAGAGACCCAGTACTTC.

This clone was seen a single time. V is TRBV19 and J is TRBJ2-1; 9 nucleotides match TRBD2. Per germline, CDR1 LNHDA and CDR2 SQIVND (reference sequence). V trimming: 5 bases; J trimming: 3 bases; junction bases outside the gene matches: 5. The CDR3 is made up of 15 amino acids. CDR3 sequence: CASSVRTSVYNEQFF. The CDR3 nucleotides are TGTGCCAGTAGTGTACGGACTAGCGTCTACAATGAGCAGTTCTTC.

V usage is TRBV12-2 and J usage is TRBJ2-1; the table names TRBD2, a call not compared with the DNA. TRBV12-2 is described as a pseudogene. The CDR3 has 16 amino acids. The CDR3 sequence: CASRSGRTSSYNEQFF. The CDR3 DNA sequence: TGTGCAAGTCGCTCCGGACGGACTAGCTCCTACAATGAGCAGTTCTTC.

In DNA form, the CDR3 reads TGCGCCAGCCGGACTAGCGGCACAGATACGCAGTATTTT. Its protein is CASRTSGTDTQYF. The chain uses TRBV5-1 and TRBJ2-3; 9 bases align to TRBD2. Trimming cost V 7 bases and J 1 base; bases outside gene matches: 1. Germline loops: CDR1 SGHRS, CDR2 YFSETQ. The length of the CDR3 is 13 residues.

The CDR3 here is CASSLFPLQGTSNIQYF. The CDR3 nucleotides are TGTGCCAGCAGTTTATTTCCCCTCCAGGGAACTTCAAACATTCAGTACTTC. V is TRBV28 and J is TRBJ2-4, with TRBD1 as a possible D gene (5 bases). CDR1 MDHEN and CDR2 SYDVKM come from the germline V gene. The CDR3 is made up of 17 amino acids. V gave up 1 base and J gave up 6 bases, with 19 bases separating them.

The gene calls are TRBV7-9 and TRBJ1-1; D possibly corresponds to TRBD1 (6 bases). V was shortened by 4 bases and J by 5 bases, with 14 bases between the two germline ends. The CDR3 spans 14 residues. Germline V gene data show CDR1 as SEHNR and CDR2 as FQNEAQ (reference sequence). CDR3 protein: CASSSLQGWTEAFF. The CDR3 nucleotides are TGTGCCAGCAGCTCCCTACAGGGATGGACTGAAGCTTTCTTT.

This clone was recorded once. J is TRBJ2-5 and V is TRBV7-3; weak D call: TRBD2 (5 bases). This CDR3 region has 13 residues. The germline V and J ends were trimmed by 5 bases and 2 bases, with 9 bases remaining between them. Germline CDR1 reads SGHTA; CDR2 reads FQGTGA. CDR3 amino acids: CASSQGSQETQYF. The CDR3, as DNA: TGTGCCAGCAGCCAAGGGAGTCAAGAGACCCAGTACTTC.

The chain recombines TRBV10-3 with TRBJ1-2, with 9 bases that match TRBD1. CDR1 is ENHRY and CDR2 is SYGVKD in the germline V gene. The V and J ends lost 1 base and 6 bases, in that order; junction bases with no gene match: 12. This CDR3 comprises 17 residues. The CDR3 spells CAISEWGTGSPMDGYTF. Here the CDR3 DNA reads TGTGCCATCAGTGAGTGGGGGACAGGGTCCCCCATGGATGGCTACACCTTC.

As concerns this clone: Other nucleotide sequences from this sample produce the same CDR3. This rearrangement joins TRBV7-2 to TRBJ2-7; 7 bases are a match to TRBD2. The CDR3 consists of 15 residues. CDR1 is SGHTA and CDR2 is FQGNSA in the germline V gene. V lost 1 base and J lost 0; bases outside the gene matches: 3. The CDR3 nucleotides are TGTGCCAGCAGCTTAGTAGGCGGGAGCTCCTACGAGCAGTACTTC. Residues: CASSLVGGSSYEQYF.

This clone was detected only a few times. The chain uses TRBV2 and TRBJ2-6; 11 bases line up with TRBD2. Unmatched junction bases numbered 8, after V lost 6 bases and J lost 1 base. Germline loops: CDR1 SNHLY, CDR2 FYNNEI. The CDR3 is made up of 18 amino acids. In DNA, the CDR3 is TGTGCCAGCAGGGAGCTAGCGGGAGGTTTATCTGGGGCCAACGTCCTGACTTTC. It codes for CASRELAGGLSGANVLTF.

The V and J genes are TRBV28 and TRBJ1-1; the D is unclear. The germline gives CDR1 MDHEN, CDR2 SYDVKM. Trimming shortened V by 6 bases and J by 0 bases, and 14 bases separated the two germline ends. The CDR3 covers 15 residues. CDR3 protein: CASSSHYVMNTEAFF. The CDR3 DNA reads TGTGCCAGCAGCTCCCACTATGTTATGAACACTGAAGCTTTCTTT.

The J gene is TRBJ2-1, the V gene TRBV5-6; a possible D gene is TRBD2 (5 bases). Germline CDR1 SGHDT, CDR2 YYEEEE. V was cut by 2 bases and J by 6 bases, with 15 bases left in between. This CDR3 has 15 amino acids. The CDR3 region has the DNA TGTGCCAGCAGCTTAGGAGCGGTCAGAGGCAATGAGCAGTTCTTC. This gives the protein CASSLGAVRGNEQFF.

The chain combines TRBV28 with TRBJ1-1; D not resolved. V dropped 3 bases and J dropped 1 base, with 6 bases sitting between them. The CDR3 length is 13 residues. Germline values: CDR1 MDHEN, CDR2 SYDVKM. CDR3 sequence: CASSLEGNTEAFF. CDR3 DNA: TGTGCCAGCAGTTTGGAGGGGAACACTGAAGCTTTCTTT.

In this sample, this clone turned up once. This chain uses TRBV3-1 (or the pseudogene TRBV3-2) with TRBJ2-1, with 7 bases identical to TRBD1. V gave up 6 bases and J gave up 4 bases; unmatched junction bases: 6. This CDR3 comprises 14 residues. In germline, CDR1 is LGHDT, CDR2 YNNKEL (reference sequence). The CDR3 DNA follows: TGTGCCAGCAGACAGGGGCATCCGTACAATGAGCAGTTCTTC. It encodes CASRQGHPYNEQFF.

The gene calls are TRBV27 and TRBJ2-5; 10 positions match TRBD1. Germline V gene lookup returns CDR1 MNHEY and CDR2 SMNVEV (reference sequence). This CDR3 contains 13 residues. V lost 10 bases, J lost 5 bases, and 7 bases stayed unmatched. This CDR3 is CATRQGASETQYF. CDR3 sequence (DNA): TGTGCCACCAGACAGGGGGCTTCTGAGACCCAGTACTTC.

The chain combines TRBV10-1 with TRBJ2-3, with TRBD2 matching over 11 bases. Germline lookup yields CDR1 WNHNN and CDR2 SYGVQD (reference sequence). The CDR3 runs 15 residues. The J segment lost 6 bases and the V segment lost 6 bases, leaving 8 bases of the junction unmatched. The CDR3 nucleotides read TGCGCCAGCAGCGAAACTAGCGGGAGAACTGATACGCAGTATTTT. Encoded protein: CASSETSGRTDTQYF.

The sample holds a few counts of this clone. The chain employs TRBV27 and TRBJ1-2; unclear D gene. Germline V CDR1 and CDR2: MNHEY, SMNVEV (reference sequence). The germline V and J ends were trimmed by 2 bases and 3 bases, with 7 bases remaining between them. This CDR3 region has 13 residues. CDR3 sequence (DNA): TGTGCCAGCAGTTTAAACGAGGACTATGGCTACACCTTC. Its translation: CASSLNEDYGYTF.

J is TRBJ2-1 and V is TRBV7-3, with D perhaps matching TRBD2 (6 bases). Trimming took off 2 bases at V and 8 bases at J, with 13 bases between the two ends. This CDR3 is 14 amino acids long. The V gene's germline CDR1 is SGHTA and CDR2 FQGTGA. CDR3 in DNA: TGTGCCAGCAGCTTATCCTCCGGGAGCGATGAGCAGTTCTTC. It codes for CASSLSSGSDEQFF.

The J gene is TRBJ2-3, the V gene TRBV29-1; D is possibly TRBD2 (5 bases). The CDR3 consists of 13 residues. The V end was cut by 0 bases, the J end by 1 base, with 5 bases between. The germline gives CDR1 SQVTM, CDR2 ANQGSEA. CDR3 region: CSVEEGGTDTQYF. In DNA form, the CDR3 reads TGCAGCGTTGAAGAGGGAGGCACAGATACGCAGTATTTT.

V and J are TRBV7-9 and TRBJ2-5, with TRBD2 identical over 11 bases. V trimming: 3 bases; J trimming: 4 bases; junction bases outside the gene matches: 7. Germline CDR1 reads SEHNR; CDR2 reads FQNEAQ (reference sequence). The CDR3 length is 16 residues. The CDR3 DNA is TGTGCCAGCAGCTTCGAAATTACTAGCGGGGGAGAGACCCAGTACTTC. Translation: CASSFEITSGGETQYF.

J is TRBJ1-6 and V is TRBV2; D remains unclear. V lost 2 bases to trimming and J lost 9 bases, with 11 bases between them. This CDR3 comprises 14 residues. In germline, CDR1 is SNHLY, CDR2 FYNNEI. The CDR3 nucleotides read TGTGCCAGCAGTGAATATAGAGGGTTTTCACCCCTCCACTTT. Encoded protein: CASSEYRGFSPLHF. Using reference TRBV2 and TRBJ1-6 for the parts outside the CDR3, the full variable domain is EPEVTQTPSHQVTQMGQEVILRCVPISNHLYFYWYRQILGQKVEFLVSFYNNEISEKSEIFDDQFSVERPDGSNFTLKIRSTKLEDSAMYFCASSEYRGFSPLHFGNGTRLTVT.

To note about this clone: Other DNA sequences in the sample encode the same CDR3. The J gene is TRBJ2-3, the V gene TRBV5-4; the D gene is possibly TRBD1 (5 bases). Germline V gene sequence: CDR1 SGHNT, CDR2 YYREEE (reference sequence). V was clipped by 2 bases and J by 4 bases, with 8 bases between them. There are 13 residues in the CDR3. CDR3 DNA sequence: TGTGCCAGCAGCTTTTCAGGGTCAGATACGCAGTATTTT. Its protein product is CASSFSGSDTQYF.

V is TRBV27 and J is TRBJ2-3, with D perhaps TRBD2 (6 bases). This CDR3 has 13 amino acids. Germline assignment: CDR1 MNHEY and CDR2 SMNVEV (reference sequence). Between the trimmed V and J ends, which lost 6 bases and 3 bases, there was a span of 10 bases. Here the CDR3 DNA reads TGTGCCAGCAGGCTGGGGGGTACAGATACGCAGTATTTT. Encoded protein: CASRLGGTDTQYF.

The rearrangement uses TRBV4-2 and TRBJ2-2, with D maybe TRBD2 (6 bases). The CDR3 spans 13 residues. The ends were cut back, 8 bases at V and 1 base at J, with 8 bases in the middle. The germline gives CDR1 LGHNA, CDR2 YNFKEQ. CDR3 loop: CASGRRNTGELFF. The CDR3, as DNA: TGTGCCAGCGGGAGGCGGAACACCGGGGAGCTGTTTTTT.